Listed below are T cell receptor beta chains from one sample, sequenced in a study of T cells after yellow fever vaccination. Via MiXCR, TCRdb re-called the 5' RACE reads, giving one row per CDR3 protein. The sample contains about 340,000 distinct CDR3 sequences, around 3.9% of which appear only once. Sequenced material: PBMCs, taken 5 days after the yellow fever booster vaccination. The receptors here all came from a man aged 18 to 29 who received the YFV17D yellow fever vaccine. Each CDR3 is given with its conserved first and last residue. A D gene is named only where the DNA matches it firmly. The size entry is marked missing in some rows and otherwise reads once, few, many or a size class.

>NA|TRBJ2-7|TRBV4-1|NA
CASSQDIGLRGIHEQYF
TGCGCCAGCAGCCAAGATATAGGACTCCGGGGGATCCACGAGCAGTACTTC
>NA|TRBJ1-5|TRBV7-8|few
CASSFPTSNQPQHF
TGTGCCAGCAGCTTCCCCACTAGCAATCAGCCCCAGCATTTT
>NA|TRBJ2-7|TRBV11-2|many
CASSPGWAYEQYF
TGTGCCAGCAGCCCCGGGTGGGCCTACGAGCAGTACTTC
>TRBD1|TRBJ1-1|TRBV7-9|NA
CASSAGTGTAFF
TGTGCCAGCAGCGCCGGGACAGGGACTGCTTTCTTT
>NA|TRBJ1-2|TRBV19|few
CASSDAGTLFYGYTF
TGTGCCAGTAGTGACGCCGGGACACTATTCTATGGCTACACCTTC
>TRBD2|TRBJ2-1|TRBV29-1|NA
CSVVLKRLAGGYPPNEQFF
TGCAGCGTAGTTCTAAAGAGACTAGCGGGGGGTTATCCCCCCAATGAGCAGTTCTTC
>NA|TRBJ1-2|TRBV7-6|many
CASSLTGREGGYTF
TGTGCCAGCAGCTTAACTGGCCGGGAGGGTGGCTACACCTTC
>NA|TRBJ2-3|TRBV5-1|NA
CASSLTGTPDTQYF
TGCGCCAGCAGCTTGACAGGGACCCCAGATACGCAGTATTTT
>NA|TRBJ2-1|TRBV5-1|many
CASSLLLRTLSYNEQFF
TGCGCCAGCAGCTTGTTACTACGGACTCTCTCCTACAATGAGCAGTTCTTC
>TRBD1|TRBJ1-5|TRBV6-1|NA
CASTGANQPQHF
TGTGCCAGTACAGGGGCCAACCAGCCCCAGCATTTT
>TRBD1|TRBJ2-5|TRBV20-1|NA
CSVMTTGARGTQYF
TGCAGTGTCATGACTACAGGGGCAAGAGGGACCCAGTACTTC
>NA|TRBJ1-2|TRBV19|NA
CASSLTTVLNYGYTF
TGTGCCAGTAGTTTAACGACAGTACTAAACTATGGCTACACCTTC
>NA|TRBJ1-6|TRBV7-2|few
CASSLSPGPRSPLHF
TGTGCCAGCAGCTTATCGCCGGGGCCACGGTCACCCCTCCACTTT
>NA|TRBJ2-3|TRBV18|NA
CASSPEHGSTDTQYF
TGTGCCAGCTCACCCGAACATGGGAGCACAGATACGCAGTATTTT
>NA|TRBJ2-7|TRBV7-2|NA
CASSNDGVSYEQYF
TGTGCCAGCAGCAATGATGGGGTCTCCTACGAGCAGTACTTC
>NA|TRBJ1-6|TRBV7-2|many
CASRGDRSSYNSPLHF
TGTGCCAGCAGGGGAGACAGGAGCTCCTATAATTCACCCCTCCACTTT
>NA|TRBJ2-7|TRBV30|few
CAWSAAFQFYEQYF
TGTGCCTGGAGTGCTGCCTTCCAGTTCTACGAGCAGTACTTC
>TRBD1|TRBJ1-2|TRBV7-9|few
CASSRTGLDYGYTF
TGTGCCAGCAGCCGGACAGGGCTGGACTATGGCTACACCTTC
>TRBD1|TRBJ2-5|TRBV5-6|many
CASSLDQTGMRETQYF
TGTGCCAGCAGCTTGGATCAGACAGGGATGAGGGAGACCCAGTACTTC
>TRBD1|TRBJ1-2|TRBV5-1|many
CASSALRQDRERLSYGYTF
TGCGCCAGCAGCGCCTTACGGCAAGACAGGGAACGTTTGAGCTATGGCTACACCTTC
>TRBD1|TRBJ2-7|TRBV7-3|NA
CASSVQGANEQYF
TGTGCCAGCAGCGTGCAGGGGGCGAACGAGCAGTACTTC
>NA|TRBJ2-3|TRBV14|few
CASSPSWSTDTQYF
TGTGCCAGCAGCCCCTCATGGAGCACAGATACGCAGTATTTT
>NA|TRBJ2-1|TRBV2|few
CASSEGTAWDLFF
TGTGCCAGCAGTGAAGGGACCGCGTGGGATCTGTTCTTC
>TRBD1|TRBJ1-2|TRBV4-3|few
CASSQDDRGRGGYTF
TGCGCCAGCAGCCAGGATGACAGGGGGCGCGGTGGCTACACCTTC
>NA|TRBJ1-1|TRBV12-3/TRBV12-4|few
CASSRAFEAFF
TGTGCCAGCAGCCGGGCCTTTGAGGCTTTCTTT
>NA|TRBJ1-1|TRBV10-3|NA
CAIREQGNTEAFF
TGTGCCATCAGGGAGCAGGGGAACACTGAAGCTTTCTTT
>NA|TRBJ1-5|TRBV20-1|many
CSAGSRQSNQPQHF
TGCAGTGCTGGATCCCGACAGAGCAATCAGCCCCAGCATTTT
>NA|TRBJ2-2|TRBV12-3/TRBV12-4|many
CASRAPVATGELFF
TGTGCCAGCAGGGCCCCAGTAGCCACCGGGGAGCTGTTTTTT
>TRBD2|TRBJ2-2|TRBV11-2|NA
CASSHPPLFGFVRGANTGELFF
TGTGCCAGCAGCCATCCCCCACTTTTTGGTTTTGTTCGGGGGGCGAACACCGGGGAGCTGTTTTTT
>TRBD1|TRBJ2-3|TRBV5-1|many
CASSDVTGGIADTQYF
TGCGCCAGCAGCGATGTAACAGGGGGCATCGCAGATACGCAGTATTTT
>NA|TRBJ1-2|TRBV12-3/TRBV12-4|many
CASSPGLVPYGYTF
TGTGCCAGCAGCCCAGGGTTGGTCCCCTATGGCTACACCTTC
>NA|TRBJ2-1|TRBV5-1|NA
CASSLTVLTNNEQFF
TGCGCCAGCAGCTTGACAGTCCTAACAAACAATGAGCAGTTCTTC
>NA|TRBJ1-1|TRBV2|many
CASTAEGGNTEAFF
TGTGCCAGCACAGCCGAAGGGGGGAACACTGAAGCTTTCTTT
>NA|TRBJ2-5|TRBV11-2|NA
CASSLEGSGSLRETQYF
TGTGCCAGCAGCTTAGAGGGGTCAGGGTCCCTTCGAGAGACCCAGTACTTC
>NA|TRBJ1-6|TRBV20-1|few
CSALAYRGSPLHF
TGCAGTGCTTTGGCCTATCGGGGGTCACCCCTCCACTTT